The TCR beta chain described here comes from a study of control samples from healthy donors and cancer patients. Sequencing used immunoSEQ multiplex PCR; TCRdb keeps in-frame clones, though not all of them. In the table there are some 56,000 clones, 95% of which are singletons. V dropped 4 bases and J dropped 5 bases, with 4 bases sitting between them. The V gene's germline CDR1 is DFQATT and CDR2 SNEGSKA (reference sequence). The CDR3 is 10 amino acids. The TCR comes from a man aged 25-45 years in good health. The sample consisted of blood. The chain couples TRBV20-1 to TRBJ2-3, with no clear D. CDR3 region: CSAIRDTQYF. As DNA, the CDR3 is TGCAGTGCTATCAGAGATACGCAGTATTTT.